These 7 T cell receptor beta chains were all obtained from the same sample, sequenced in a study of blood T cell repertoires in COVID-19 (dated by TCRdb to about 2020). The library came from the immunoSEQ multiplex PCR assay. TCRdb stores this immuneACCESS table with in-frame sequences only. Part of the clones is absent; in the studies checked, under half of the shortfall reflects unresolved V genes, and no reason is known for the rest. This sample holds approximately 170,000 clones; approximately 81% were observed only once. The ten biggest clones cover 10% of the sample. The sequencing input was peripheral blood. All receptors derive from a woman of 80 years or more with active or convalescent COVID-19.

The J gene is TRBJ2-3, the V gene TRBV14; TRBD2 aligns across 11 bases. Germline-derived CDR1 and CDR2 are SGHDN and FVKESK. The junction had 5 bases not matched to a gene; V was cut back by 3 bases and J by 0 bases. The CDR3 runs to 17 residues. The CDR3 sequence: CASSQDLAGGSTDTQYF. CDR3 bases: TGTGCCAGCAGCCAGGATCTAGCGGGAGGAAGCACAGATACGCAGTATTTT. Full variable domain (remainder filled in from reference TRBV14 and TRBJ2-3): EAGVTQFPSHSVIEKGQTVTLRCDPISGHDNLYWYRRVMGKEIKFLLHFVKESKQDESGMPNNRFLAERTGGTYSTLKVQPAELEDSGVYFCASSQDLAGGSTDTQYFGPGTRLTVL.

The chain's CDR3 is CASSQDWGVEQFF. The CDR3 nucleotides read TGTGCCAGCAGCCAAGATTGGGGAGTTGAGCAGTTCTTC. The chain employs TRBV3-1 (or the pseudogene TRBV3-2) and TRBJ2-1; D might be TRBD2 (5 bases). The CDR3 extends over 13 amino acids. The germline V gene encodes CDR1 LGHDT and CDR2 YNNKEL (reference sequence). V was clipped by 0 bases and J by 9 bases, with 9 bases between them.

Note on this clone: Other DNA sequences within the sample encode an identical CDR3. The chain recombines TRBV7-3 with TRBJ2-5, with D unclear. Germline V lookup: CDR1 SGHTA, CDR2 FQGTGA. This CDR3 is built from 13 residues. V dropped 1 base and J dropped 2 bases, with 5 bases sitting between them. CDR3 sequence: CASSLSSQETQYF. In DNA, the CDR3 is TGTGCCAGCAGCTTAAGCAGTCAAGAGACCCAGTACTTC. Complete variable domain (other parts from reference TRBV7-3 and TRBJ2-5): GAGVSQTPSNKVTEKGKYVELRCDPISGHTALYWYRQSLGQGPEFLIYFQGTGAADDSGLPNDRFFAVRPEGSVSTLKIQRTERGDSAVYLCASSLSSQETQYFGPGTRLLVL.

This clone was counted only a few times. The chain links TRBV28 to TRBJ1-4; TRBD1 matches at 7 bases. CDR1 MDHEN and CDR2 SYDVKM come from the germline V gene. V gave up 6 bases and J gave up 1 base; unmatched junction bases: 11. The CDR3 consists of 17 residues. CDR3 DNA: TGTGCCAGCAGCCCTCTTAGACAGGGCGGAACTAATGAAAAACTGTTTTTT. Protein: CASSPLRQGGTNEKLFF.

The V call is TRBV14, the J call TRBJ1-1; 7 positions match TRBD1. The CDR3 is made up of 14 amino acids. V lost 4 bases to trimming and J lost 4 bases; unmatched junction nucleotides: 6. Germline V gene sequence: CDR1 SGHDN, CDR2 FVKESK. This chain's CDR3 is CASSRSGGGTEAFF. For the CDR3, the DNA is TGTGCCAGCAGCCGGTCAGGGGGTGGCACTGAAGCTTTCTTT.

This sequence joins TRBV11-2 and TRBJ1-2; 7 positions agree with TRBD1. J lost 2 bases, V lost 5 bases, and 2 bases had no gene match. Germline loops: CDR1 SGHAT, CDR2 FQNNGV. CDR3 size: 13 residues. CDR3 residues: CASSRGQNYGYTF. In DNA, the CDR3 is TGTGCCAGCAGCCGGGGACAGAACTATGGCTACACCTTC.

The chain carries TRBV29-1 and TRBJ1-2, with 9 nucleotides matching TRBD1. The V and J ends lost 7 bases and 6 bases, in that order; junction bases with no gene match: 12. Germline lookup yields CDR1 SQVTM and CDR2 ANQGSEA. This CDR3 contains 14 residues. This CDR3 is CSAPGTGNSHGYTF. The CDR3 nucleotides are TGCAGCGCTCCCGGGACAGGGAATTCCCATGGCTACACCTTC.